What follows are 23 T cell receptor beta chains derived from one specimen sequenced in a study of neurological immune-mediated disorders. The time point was: longitudinal time-point 2. TCRdb independently ran MiXCR on the 5' RACE reads; one entry per CDR3 protein. This table holds about 33,000 distinct CDR3 sequences, about 13% found once. The material sequenced was PBMCs. All receptors come from a woman aged 40 to 50 in good health.

At least ten counts were recorded for this clonotype. The chain joins TRBV20-1 to TRBJ2-4; TRBD2 matches at 12 bases. This CDR3 has 15 residues. Germline lookup yields CDR1 DFQATT and CDR2 SNEGSKA (reference sequence). Germline trimming cut 6 bases from V and 6 bases from J; bases unmatched to any gene: 9. In DNA, the CDR3 is TGCAGTGCACAGACTAGCGGGAGACGGGGAAACATTCAGTACTTC. It translates to CSAQTSGRRGNIQYF.

V is TRBV10-3 and J is TRBJ1-1; TRBD1 matches 9 bases. Germline CDR1 reads ENHRY; CDR2 reads SYGVKD. CDR3 length: 17 residues. V was clipped by 6 bases and J by 5 bases; unmatched bases: 16. The CDR3 nucleotides are TGTGCCATCAGACCCGGGACAGGGACGTTGGTACGGACTGAAGCTTTCTTT. It specifies CAIRPGTGTLVRTEAFF.

In its sample, this clonotype was seen once. The chain uses TRBV5-1 and TRBJ1-1, with 7 bases that match TRBD1. V lost 3 bases, J lost 4 bases, and 6 bases stayed unmatched. Per germline, CDR1 SGHRS and CDR2 YFSETQ. This CDR3 is 14 amino acids long. CDR3 nucleotides: TGCGCCAGCAGCTGGGGACAGTTCGCCACTGAAGCTTTCTTT. Translation: CASSWGQFATEAFF.

This clonotype was observed many times. This chain connects TRBV5-1 to TRBJ2-3; 7 positions match TRBD1. Germline lookup yields CDR1 SGHRS and CDR2 YFSETQ. CDR3 length: 16 residues. After removal of 0 bases from V and 0 bases from J, the junction contained 4 bases not matched to a gene. The CDR3 region is CASSLVGGTSTDTQYF. In nucleotides, the CDR3 is TGCGCCAGCAGCTTGGTAGGGGGCACTAGCACAGATACGCAGTATTTT. The full variable domain, completed using reference TRBV5-1 and TRBJ2-3, is KAGVTQTPRYLIKTRGQQVTLSCSPISGHRSVSWYQQTPGQGLQFLFEYFSETQRNKGNFPGRFSGRQFSNSRSEMNVSTLELGDSALYLCASSLVGGTSTDTQYFGPGTRLTVL.

This clonotype was observed a few times. The chain joins TRBV27 to TRBJ2-3, with 7 bases that match TRBD1. The V and J ends lost 5 bases and 0 bases, in that order; junction bases with no gene match: 8. Per germline, CDR1 MNHEY and CDR2 SMNVEV (reference sequence). The CDR3 is 16 residues long. CDR3 amino acids: CASSPYGTASTDTQYF. In DNA form, the CDR3 reads TGTGCCAGCAGTCCCTACGGGACAGCTAGCACAGATACGCAGTATTTT.

This clonotype was recorded at least ten times. The genes are TRBV5-1 and TRBJ2-7; 7 nucleotides line up with TRBD1. Germline V CDR1 and CDR2: SGHRS, YFSETQ. With V trimmed by 4 bases and J by 4 bases, 8 bases remained unmatched. The CDR3 is made up of 14 amino acids. The CDR3 sequence: CASSPWDRWYEQYF. The CDR3 DNA reads TGCGCCAGCAGCCCATGGGACAGATGGTACGAGCAGTACTTC.

V usage is TRBV20-1 and J usage is TRBJ2-3; D perhaps matches TRBD2 (6 bases). Trimming left V 3 bases short and J 2 bases short, with 12 bases between. The length of the CDR3 is 14 residues. Germline values: CDR1 DFQATT, CDR2 SNEGSKA (reference sequence). CDR3 coding DNA: TGCAGTGCTAGCCGCGGGGTATCCACAGATACGCAGTATTTT. Its protein product is CSASRGVSTDTQYF.

This clonotype was seen repeatedly, ten times or more. The chain links TRBV2 to TRBJ1-1; TRBD1 matches 7 bases. The V and J ends lost 5 bases and 4 bases, in that order; junction bases with no gene match: 7. CDR1 SNHLY and CDR2 FYNNEI come from the germline V gene. There are 14 residues in the CDR3. The CDR3 bases are TGTGCCAGCAGTAGTCAGGGACAGAGCACTGAAGCTTTCTTT. Translating it yields CASSSQGQSTEAFF.

This clonotype was detected many times. The chain combines TRBV9 with TRBJ1-1; D is perhaps TRBD1 (5 bases). This CDR3 has 13 residues. CDR1 and CDR2 (germline): SGDLS, YYNGEE. V lost 1 base to trimming and J lost 2 bases, with 6 bases between them. The CDR3 bases are TGTGCCAGCAGCGTACAGGGTAACACTGAAGCTTTCTTT. Translation: CASSVQGNTEAFF.

In this sample, this clonotype turned up a few times. The chain carries TRBV20-1 and TRBJ2-1, with TRBD2 matching over 8 bases. This CDR3 spans 16 amino acids. Germline V gene data show CDR1 as DFQATT and CDR2 as SNEGSKA (reference sequence). J lost 0 bases, V lost 5 bases, and 9 bases had no gene match. In DNA form, the CDR3 reads TGCAGTGCTCTCATATTAGCGGGGAGCTCCTACAATGAGCAGTTCTTC. Amino acid sequence: CSALILAGSSYNEQFF.

In this sample, this clonotype turned up many times. V usage is TRBV10-3 and J usage is TRBJ2-7; 7 bases are shared with TRBD1. This CDR3 has 14 residues. J was trimmed by 1 base and V by 10 bases; bases with no gene match: 10. The V gene's germline CDR1 is ENHRY and CDR2 SYGVKD. CDR3 sequence: CATTHSTGSYEQYF. The CDR3, as DNA: TGTGCCACAACCCACTCGACAGGGTCCTACGAGCAGTACTTC.

This clonotype was detected many times. This chain uses TRBV4-2 with TRBJ1-2; 8 nucleotides agree with TRBD1. The CDR3 covers 16 residues. Germline values: CDR1 LGHNA, CDR2 YNFKEQ. The V gene end was trimmed by 4 bases and the J gene end by 3 bases; junction bases not matched to a gene: 10. CDR3 amino acids: CASSPVTGGKDYGYTF. The CDR3 nucleotides are TGTGCCAGCAGCCCCGTAACAGGGGGTAAGGACTATGGCTACACCTTC.

This clonotype has a count of ten or more. The chain combines TRBV2 with TRBJ1-5; D might be TRBD1 (5 bases). V gave up 2 bases and J gave up 5 bases, with 7 bases separating them. Germline CDR1 reads SNHLY; CDR2 reads FYNNEI. The CDR3 runs to 13 residues. The CDR3 bases are TGTGCCAGCAGTGAATGGGGGGATCAGCCCCAGCATTTT. Protein product: CASSEWGDQPQHF.

This clonotype is medium-sized within its sample. This chain links TRBV20-1 with TRBJ2-7; D call uncertain. The V gene lost 6 bases and the J gene lost 3 bases, with 18 bases spanning the gap. Germline-derived CDR1 and CDR2 are DFQATT and SNEGSKA (reference sequence). This CDR3 is 14 amino acids long. CDR3 in DNA: TGCAGTGCCCAGGAACCGAACCTAAACTACGAGCAGTACTTC. This sequence encodes CSAQEPNLNYEQYF.

This clonotype was recorded many times. J is TRBJ2-2 and V is TRBV7-8; 14 nucleotides align to TRBD2. V dropped 3 bases and J dropped 5; count of bases not matched to a gene: 11. CDR3 length: 19 amino acids. Germline values: CDR1 SGHVS, CDR2 FQNEAQ. The CDR3 DNA follows: TGTGCCAGCAGCTTCCCTCGACTAGCGGGAGGGCCGCGAACCGGGGAGCTGTTTTTT. This codes for CASSFPRLAGGPRTGELFF.

This clonotype occurred many times. The V and J genes are TRBV4-3 and TRBJ2-2; D unresolved. Germline assignment: CDR1 LGHNA and CDR2 YSLEER. This CDR3 comprises 14 residues. The V gene lost 1 base and the J gene lost 5 bases, with 8 bases spanning the gap. The CDR3 reads CASSQGARTGELFF. CDR3 in DNA: TGCGCCAGCAGCCAAGGGGCTCGAACCGGGGAGCTGTTTTTT.

This clonotype has ten or more counts. The rearrangement joins TRBV4-3 to TRBJ2-1; D not certain. The V and J ends lost 2 bases and 4 bases respectively, with 15 bases between them. The V gene's germline CDR1 is LGHNA and CDR2 YSLEER. The CDR3 is 16 residues long. This chain's CDR3 is CASSQQAHDNYNEQFF. CDR3 sequence (DNA): TGCGCCAGCAGCCAACAGGCCCACGATAATTACAATGAGCAGTTCTTC.

This clonotype was detected many times. The chain carries TRBV20-1 and TRBJ2-7, with a possible D match to TRBD2 (6 bases). Trimming pared 1 base from V and 5 bases from J, leaving 21 bases between. CDR3 length: 16 residues. Germline assignment: CDR1 DFQATT and CDR2 SNEGSKA (reference sequence). CDR3 protein: CSARVPGGLGTDEQYF. CDR3 DNA sequence: TGCAGTGCTAGAGTTCCCGGGGGTTTAGGTACGGACGAGCAGTACTTC.

In this sample, this clonotype turned up many times. The chain has TRBV7-2 and TRBJ2-3; possible D gene TRBD1, 6 bases. The V end was cut by 4 bases, the J end by 0 bases, with 11 bases between. Germline CDR1 reads SGHTA; CDR2 reads FQGNSA. CDR3 length: 15 residues. CDR3 sequence (DNA): TGTGCCAGCAGCTCCGAGGGGGAGAGCACAGATACGCAGTATTTT. Residues: CASSSEGESTDTQYF.

This clonotype was seen many times. The chain recombines TRBV6-5 with TRBJ2-3; 10 nucleotides align to TRBD2. The CDR3 extends over 16 amino acids. With 6 bases clipped from V and 6 bases from J, the junction kept 12 bases outside the gene matches. CDR1 is MNHEY and CDR2 is SVGAGI in the germline V gene. The CDR3 coding sequence is TGTGCCAGCAGGCACAATCAGCGGGGGGGCCCTGATACGCAGTATTTT. Amino acid sequence: CASRHNQRGGPDTQYF.

This clonotype was recorded at least ten times. The genes are TRBV29-1 and TRBJ2-1; perhaps TRBD1 as D (6 bases). CDR1 is SQVTM, CDR2 ANQGSEA, per germline. The germline V and J ends were trimmed by 4 bases and 2 bases, with 12 bases remaining between them. The CDR3 runs to 14 residues. CDR3 in DNA: TGCAGCGTTGTACGCAGGGGTGCCTACAATGAGCAGTTCTTC. Translated: CSVVRRGAYNEQFF.

This clonotype showed up many times. The chain has TRBV24-1 and TRBJ2-1; no clear D gene. This CDR3 spans 13 amino acids. Between the trimmed V and J ends, which lost 2 bases and 1 base, there was a span of 2 bases. CDR1 and CDR2 (germline): KGHDR, SFDVKD. CDR3 amino acids: CATSDWSYNEQFF. In nucleotides, the CDR3 is TGTGCCACCAGTGATTGGTCCTACAATGAGCAGTTCTTC.

The V and J genes are TRBV20-1 and TRBJ1-5; D unresolved. The CDR3 extends over 14 amino acids. Germline V CDR1 and CDR2: DFQATT, SNEGSKA (reference sequence). Trimming removed 2 bases from V and 10 bases from J, with 18 bases in between. The CDR3 sequence: CSARLTPLGHPQHF. CDR3 nucleotides: TGCAGTGCTAGACTAACCCCCCTGGGTCATCCCCAGCATTTT.